Below are 27 T cell receptor beta chains sequenced from a single sample in a study of cytomegalovirus exposure and HLA in healthy donors. PCR employed 60 Vbeta and 13 Jbeta primers. TCRdb's table, derived via immunoSEQ multiplex PCR, lists solely in-frame clones and lacks some. The repertoire holds about 160,000 clones, with about 83% as singletons. Source material: PBMCs. These receptors all stem from a woman aged 25 to 39 in good health and CMV-seronegative.

This chain uses TRBV14 with TRBJ2-7; TRBD1 aligns across 7 bases. V dropped 0 bases and J dropped 0; count of bases not matched to a gene: 5. Germline V lookup: CDR1 SGHDN, CDR2 FVKESK. This CDR3 comprises 16 residues. The CDR3 nucleotides are TGTGCCAGCAGCCAAGACACGCACAGGGGCTCCTACGAGCAGTACTTC. As protein: CASSQDTHRGSYEQYF.

This clone was recorded only once. The chain couples TRBV6-5 to TRBJ1-1; D gene ambiguous. V lost 5 bases and J lost 1, with 14 bases in between. Germline CDR1 and CDR2: MNHEY and SVGAGI. The CDR3 runs 15 residues. The CDR3 DNA is TGTGCCAGCAGTAGACCGCCGCGGGGGAACACTGAAGCTTTCTTT. It is translated as CASSRPPRGNTEAFF.

The rearrangement links TRBV21-1 to TRBJ2-7; the table gives TRBD2 as D, unverified against the DNA. TRBV21-1 is an annotated pseudogene. The CDR3 covers 14 residues. The CDR3 here is CASSSVRHSYEQYF. As DNA, the CDR3 is TGTGCCAGCAGCAGCGTCCGCCACTCCTACGAGCAGTACTTC.

The chain has TRBV7-2 and TRBJ2-7, with D unclear. V lost 3 bases, J lost 4 bases, and 13 bases lay in between. This CDR3 spans 14 amino acids. Germline V gives CDR1 SGHTA, CDR2 FQGNSA. This CDR3 reads CASSFNHISYEQYF. The DNA for the CDR3 is TGTGCCAGCAGCTTTAACCACATTTCGTACGAGCAGTACTTC.

The J gene is TRBJ2-1, the V gene TRBV11-2, with 11 bases lining up with TRBD2. CDR3 length: 19 amino acids. Germline V lookup: CDR1 SGHAT, CDR2 FQNNGV. V was clipped by 4 bases and J by 4 bases; unmatched bases: 15. Written as DNA, the CDR3 is TGTGCCAGCAGCTACCCCCGCACTAGCGGGAGAGGTATTTACAATGAGCAGTTCTTC. It is translated as CASSYPRTSGRGIYNEQFF.

The chain couples TRBV27 to TRBJ1-1, with 10 bases aligning to TRBD1. The CDR3 spans 14 residues. Looked up from germline, CDR1 is MNHEY and CDR2 is SMNVEV (reference sequence). The trim removed 5 bases at V and 5 bases at J, leaving 5 bases unmatched. CDR3 sequence reads: CASSTDRGGTEAFF. The DNA of the CDR3 is TGTGCCAGCAGTACGGACAGGGGGGGTACTGAAGCTTTCTTT.

The gene calls are TRBV5-1 and TRBJ2-5; 10 bases line up with TRBD1. CDR3 size: 12 residues. Germline V gives CDR1 SGHRS, CDR2 YFSETQ. Trimming removed 4 bases from V and 13 bases from J; junction bases left unmatched: 7. The DNA of the CDR3 is TGCGCCAGCAGCCTAGACAGGGGGCAGGTGTACTTC. Amino acids: CASSLDRGQVYF.

CDR3 protein: CASSSYTSEYNEQFF. As DNA, the CDR3 is TGTGCCAGCAGCTCGTACACTAGCGAGTACAATGAGCAGTTCTTC. The chain employs TRBV7-2 and TRBJ2-1, with 7 bases aligning to TRBD2. Trimming cost V 4 bases and J 4 bases; bases outside gene matches: 7. Germline V CDR1 and CDR2: SGHTA, FQGNSA. The CDR3 has 15 amino acids.

Points on this clone: One junction end does not reproduce the germline sequence, and a read error may be involved. The genes are TRBV14 and TRBJ2-7, with 7 bases that match TRBD1. The V gene's germline CDR1 is SGHDN and CDR2 FVKESK. CDR3 size: 13 residues. The chain's CDR3 is CASSQVVGTVGVF. CDR3 DNA: TGTGCCAGCAGCCAAGTAGTAGGGACAGTCGGGGTCTTC.

V usage is TRBV18 and J usage is TRBJ2-6, with D tentatively TRBD1 (7 bases). CDR1 KGHSH and CDR2 LQKENI come from the germline V gene. The CDR3 runs to 19 residues. With 3 bases removed from V and 0 bases from J, the gap between germline ends came to 18 bases. In nucleotides, the CDR3 is TGTGCCAGCTCACCGAGACAGGGTTTGGGAGGCTCTGGGGCCAACGTCCTGACTTTC. Its translation: CASSPRQGLGGSGANVLTF. Based on the CDR3 plus reference TRBV18 and TRBJ2-6, the full variable domain is NAGVMQNPRHLVRRRGQEARLRCSPMKGHSHVYWYRQLPEEGLKFMVYLQKENIIDESGMPKERFSAEFPKEGPSILRIQQVVRGDSAAYFCASSPRQGLGGSGANVLTFGAGSRLTVL.

This chain links TRBV4-3 with TRBJ2-7, with 12 nucleotides matching TRBD2. V lost 5 bases to trimming and J lost 3 bases; unmatched junction nucleotides: 5. CDR1 is LGHNA, CDR2 YSLEER, per germline. The CDR3 extends over 15 amino acids. CDR3 protein: CASSEGTSGLYEQYF. CDR3 nucleotide sequence: TGCGCCAGCAGCGAGGGGACTAGCGGGCTCTACGAGCAGTACTTC.

This clone was detected only once. The chain is built from TRBV5-1 and TRBJ1-4; no clear D. V shed 4 bases and J shed 0 bases, with 10 bases lying between them. Germline V CDR1 and CDR2: SGHRS, YFSETQ. The CDR3 is 15 amino acids. The chain's CDR3 is CASSADGATNEKLFF. CDR3 coding DNA: TGCGCCAGCAGCGCCGACGGAGCAACTAATGAAAAACTGTTTTTT.

This chain uses TRBV5-1 with TRBJ1-1, with TRBD1 identical over 11 bases. The CDR3 is 15 residues long. Germline assignment: CDR1 SGHRS and CDR2 YFSETQ. V dropped 4 bases and J dropped 5; count of bases not matched to a gene: 7. Here the CDR3 DNA reads TGCGCCAGCAGCCCGGACAGGGGGCGAGGAACTGAAGCTTTCTTT. It yields the protein CASSPDRGRGTEAFF.

This clone was picked up a small number of times. In DNA, the CDR3 is TGTGCCAGCAGCTTTCCAGGGGGTGGTTGGATGGACCAGCATTTT. This gives the protein CASSFPGGGWMDQHF. The J gene is TRBJ1-5, the V gene TRBV7-2, with 7 bases aligning to TRBD1. After removal of 3 bases from V and 12 bases from J, the junction contained 14 bases not matched to a gene. There are 15 residues in the CDR3. CDR1 and CDR2 from the germline V gene are SGHTA and FQGNSA.

V gene TRBV15 combines with J gene TRBJ1-2, with D uncertain. CDR3 length equals 13 residues. Trimming left V 0 bases short and J 9 bases short, with 11 bases between. From germline, CDR1 is LNHNV and CDR2 YYDKDF (reference sequence). This CDR3 is CATSRDRRFRYTF. For the CDR3, the DNA is TGTGCCACCAGCAGAGACCGGAGATTCCGCTACACCTTC.

The chain has TRBV7-2 and TRBJ1-2; D uncertain. The CDR3 consists of 14 residues. V dropped 8 bases and J dropped 0 bases, with 13 bases sitting between them. Looked up from germline, CDR1 is SGHTA and CDR2 is FQGNSA. CDR3 amino acids: CASLPGIANYGYTF. CDR3 in DNA: TGTGCCAGCCTTCCGGGGATAGCTAACTATGGCTACACCTTC.

The genes are TRBV28 and TRBJ1-5; tentative D call: TRBD1 (5 bases). Trimming pared 2 bases from V and 3 bases from J, leaving 8 bases between. CDR3 size: 14 residues. Germline values: CDR1 MDHEN, CDR2 SYDVKM. The CDR3 DNA follows: TGTGCCAGCAGTTTAGGGGGGACCAATCAGCCCCAGCATTTT. It encodes CASSLGGTNQPQHF.

This chain uses TRBV4-3 with TRBJ2-1; tentatively, D is TRBD2 (7 bases). V lost 3 bases and J lost 5, with 23 bases in between. This CDR3 comprises 18 residues. Germline V gene sequence: CDR1 LGHNA, CDR2 YSLEER. CDR3 sequence (DNA): TGCGCCAGCAGCCACCGCTGGGGAGGGGGGGCCCTTGACAATGAGCAGTTCTTC. It translates to CASSHRWGGGALDNEQFF.

This clone was found a few times. The chain joins TRBV6-5 to TRBJ2-7, with 9 bases aligning to TRBD1. Trimming took 6 bases from V and 3 from J; bases not matched to a gene: 9. In germline, CDR1 is MNHEY, CDR2 SVGAGI. The CDR3 runs 15 residues. CDR3 residues: CASSPVGQGFYEQYF. The CDR3 nucleotides read TGTGCCAGCAGCCCCGTGGGACAGGGCTTCTACGAGCAGTACTTC.

This clone appeared once. The chain has TRBV19 and TRBJ1-5; tentatively, D is TRBD1 (6 bases). The germline CDR1 and CDR2 sequences are LNHDA and SQIVND (reference sequence). The CDR3 length is 13 residues. The V and J ends lost 4 bases and 7 bases respectively, with 11 bases between them. The CDR3 DNA is TGTGCCAGTAGTACAGGGGTGGAGCAGCCCCAGCATTTT. It is translated as CASSTGVEQPQHF.

The genes are TRBV2 and TRBJ2-1; D might be TRBD2 (6 bases). Looked up from germline, CDR1 is SNHLY and CDR2 is FYNNEI. Trimming cost V 8 bases and J 9 bases, with 20 bases left between them. This CDR3 has 14 amino acids. The DNA of the CDR3 is TGTGCCAGCTCCGTAGCGGAGTTGGTTGGTGAGCAGTTCTTC. This translates into CASSVAELVGEQFF.

The chain is built from TRBV21-1 and TRBJ1-1; the table calls TRBD1, which could not be checked here. TRBV21-1 has pseudogene status. This CDR3 is 14 amino acids long. The CDR3 loop reads CASSNQGAQGEAFF. CDR3 nucleotide sequence: TGTGCCAGCAGCAACCAGGGGGCGCAGGGTGAAGCTTTCTTT.

The rearrangement links TRBV27 to TRBJ2-5, with 7 positions matching TRBD2. The CDR3 length is 16 residues. V trimming: 0 bases; J trimming: 5 bases; junction bases outside the gene matches: 9. Germline CDR1 MNHEY, CDR2 SMNVEV (reference sequence). The CDR3 region is CASSLSGRGGTETQYF. CDR3 bases: TGTGCCAGCAGTTTATCAGGTCGGGGAGGGACGGAGACCCAGTACTTC.

The V and J genes are TRBV15 and TRBJ2-7; 8 bases map to TRBD2. There are 14 residues in the CDR3. CDR1 and CDR2 from the germline V gene are LNHNV and YYDKDF (reference sequence). J was trimmed by 2 bases and V by 5 bases; bases with no gene match: 5. The CDR3 sequence is CATSRGTSPYEQYF. The CDR3 coding sequence is TGTGCCACCAGCCGAGGGACTAGTCCCTACGAGCAGTACTTC.

Notes on this clone: Additional DNA sequences in this sample encode the identical CDR3. This chain uses TRBV5-1 with TRBJ2-5; TRBD2 matches 10 bases. V lost 2 bases and J lost 11; bases outside the gene matches: 6. Germline CDR1 and CDR2: SGHRS and YFSETQ. CDR3 size: 13 residues. CDR3 nucleotides: TGCGCCAGCAGCTTATTAGCGGGAGGTGAGCAGTACTTC. It yields the protein CASSLLAGGEQYF.

The J gene is TRBJ1-2, the V gene TRBV11-3; D is undetermined. The CDR3 runs 12 residues. Germline V gene lookup returns CDR1 SGHNT and CDR2 YENEEA. V was trimmed by 0 bases and J by 5 bases, leaving 4 bases between them. CDR3 protein: CASSLDGYGYTF. CDR3 sequence (DNA): TGTGCCAGCAGCTTAGACGGTTATGGCTACACCTTC. The entire variable domain, with the rest obtained from reference TRBV11-3 and TRBJ1-2, is as follows: EAGVVQSPRYKIIEKKQPVAFWCNPISGHNTLYWYLQNLGQGPELLIRYENEEAVDDSQLPKDRFSAERLKGVDSTLKIQPAELGDSAVYLCASSLDGYGYTFGSGTRLTVV.

This chain connects TRBV2 to TRBJ2-7; 8 bases fit TRBD2. Germline-derived CDR1 and CDR2 are SNHLY and FYNNEI. V lost 3 bases and J lost 4; bases outside the gene matches: 5. This CDR3 is built from 14 residues. CDR3: CASSDKAGAYEQYF. DNA of the CDR3: TGTGCCAGCAGTGACAAAGCGGGGGCGTACGAGCAGTACTTC.